This T cell receptor beta chain came from a study of untreated major depressive disorder. Notes on the study in general: Only three preselected Vbeta families were compared in sequencing.

Regarding this clone: Its target is unknown.

Profiled with immunoSEQ multiplex PCR; TCRdb holds only in-frame clones, not every one. The repertoire holds about 13,000 clones, with about nine tenths as singletons. Patients had moderate to severe depression. The sample was CD4+ T cells from PBMCs. The receptor's source is a woman aged 25 to 45 with major depressive disorder.

CDR3: CASSGGPNTEAFF. The DNA for the CDR3 is TGTGCCAGCAGTGGAGGGCCGAACACTGAAGCTTTCTTT. V gene TRBV2 combines with J gene TRBJ1-1; D is ambiguous. CDR1 and CDR2 from the germline V gene are SNHLY and FYNNEI. The CDR3 covers 13 residues. Trimming left V 4 bases short and J 1 base short, with 7 bases between.